The T cell receptor (beta chain) described here comes from a study of T cells in Graves' hyperthyroidism and ophthalmopathy. No ophthalmopathy progression within 18 months constituted stable Graves' hyperthyroidism. Exclusion of a patient resulted from uncontrolled infection, other autoimmune disease, pregnancy or lactation. More than 8 ml fresh peripheral blood yielded the PBMCs. Points on this clonotype: Its antigen is still unknown.

Study observations and caveats: Blood also showed most of the thyroid clonotypes that were expanded above 0.001.

Amplification of TCR beta CDR3 regions used RNA as the template. The TCR CDR3 first-round RT-PCR relied on the HTBI primer set. TCRdb processed the multiplex PCR reads anew with MiXCR; each CDR3 protein has one entry. Among about 420,000 distinct CDR3 sequences listed, approximately 15% were seen once. Sample: blood. This clonotype originated in a woman between 18 and 29 years old with Graves' hyperthyroidism.

CDR3 sequence (DNA): TGTGCCAGCAGTTACCAGGCGACAGAAGGCTACGAGCAGTACTTC. Encoded protein: CASSYQATEGYEQYF. This chain joins TRBV6-5 and TRBJ2-7; TRBD1 might be the D (5 bases). Germline V gene data show CDR1 as MNHEY and CDR2 as SVGAGI. V gave up 2 bases and J gave up 3 bases, with 14 bases separating them. This CDR3 is built from 15 residues.